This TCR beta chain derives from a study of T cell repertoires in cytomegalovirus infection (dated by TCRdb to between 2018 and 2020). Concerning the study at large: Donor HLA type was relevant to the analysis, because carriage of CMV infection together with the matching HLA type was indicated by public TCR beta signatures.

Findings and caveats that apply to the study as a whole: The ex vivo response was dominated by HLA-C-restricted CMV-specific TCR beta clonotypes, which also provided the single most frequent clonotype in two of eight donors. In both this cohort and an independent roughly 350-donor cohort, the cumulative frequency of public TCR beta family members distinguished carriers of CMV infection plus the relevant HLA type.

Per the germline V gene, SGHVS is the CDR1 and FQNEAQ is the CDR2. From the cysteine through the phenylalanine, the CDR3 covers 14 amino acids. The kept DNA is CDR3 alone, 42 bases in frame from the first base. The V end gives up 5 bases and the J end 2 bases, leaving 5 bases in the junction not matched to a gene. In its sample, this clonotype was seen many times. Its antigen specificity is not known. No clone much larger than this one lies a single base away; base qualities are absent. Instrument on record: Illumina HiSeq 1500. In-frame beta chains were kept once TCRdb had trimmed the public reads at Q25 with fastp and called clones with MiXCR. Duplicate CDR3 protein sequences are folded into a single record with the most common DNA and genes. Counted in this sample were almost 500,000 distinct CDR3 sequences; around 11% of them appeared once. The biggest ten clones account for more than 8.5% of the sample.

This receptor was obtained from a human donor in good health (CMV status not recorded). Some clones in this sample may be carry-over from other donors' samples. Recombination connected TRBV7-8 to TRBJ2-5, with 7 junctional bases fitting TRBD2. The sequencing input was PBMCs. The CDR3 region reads CASSPPGGQETQYF. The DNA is TGTGCCAGCAGCCCTCCCGGGGGGCAAGAGACCCAGTACTTC.